The clone carrying this TCR beta chain was counted only a few times. The sample has other DNA sequences that encode this CDR3 too. These data are taken from a study of PD-L1 blockade in urothelial cancer. Across the whole study: When patients started atezolizumab around 2014, it was given at 1,200 mg intravenously every 3 weeks.

The repertoire was sequenced with immunoSEQ multiplex PCR; TCRdb's copy has only in-frame clones and lacks some. The table has about 120,000 clones, about 82% seen once; the top ten hold roughly 2.3%. Time point noted: peripheral blood 6 weeks after treatment start. The V and J ends lost 3 bases and 7 bases, in that order; junction bases with no gene match: 5. This CDR3 has 14 residues. Germline loops: CDR1 SNHLY, CDR2 FYNNEI. The sample here was PBMCs, taken around atezolizumab (anti-PD-L1) treatment. This chain connects TRBV2 to TRBJ2-1, with TRBD1 matching 8 bases. This sequence originates from a middle-aged man with urothelial cancer. The CDR3 nucleotides are TGTGCCAGCAGTGAGCGGACAGGGAGAAATGAGCAGTTCTTC. Its translation: CASSERTGRNEQFF.